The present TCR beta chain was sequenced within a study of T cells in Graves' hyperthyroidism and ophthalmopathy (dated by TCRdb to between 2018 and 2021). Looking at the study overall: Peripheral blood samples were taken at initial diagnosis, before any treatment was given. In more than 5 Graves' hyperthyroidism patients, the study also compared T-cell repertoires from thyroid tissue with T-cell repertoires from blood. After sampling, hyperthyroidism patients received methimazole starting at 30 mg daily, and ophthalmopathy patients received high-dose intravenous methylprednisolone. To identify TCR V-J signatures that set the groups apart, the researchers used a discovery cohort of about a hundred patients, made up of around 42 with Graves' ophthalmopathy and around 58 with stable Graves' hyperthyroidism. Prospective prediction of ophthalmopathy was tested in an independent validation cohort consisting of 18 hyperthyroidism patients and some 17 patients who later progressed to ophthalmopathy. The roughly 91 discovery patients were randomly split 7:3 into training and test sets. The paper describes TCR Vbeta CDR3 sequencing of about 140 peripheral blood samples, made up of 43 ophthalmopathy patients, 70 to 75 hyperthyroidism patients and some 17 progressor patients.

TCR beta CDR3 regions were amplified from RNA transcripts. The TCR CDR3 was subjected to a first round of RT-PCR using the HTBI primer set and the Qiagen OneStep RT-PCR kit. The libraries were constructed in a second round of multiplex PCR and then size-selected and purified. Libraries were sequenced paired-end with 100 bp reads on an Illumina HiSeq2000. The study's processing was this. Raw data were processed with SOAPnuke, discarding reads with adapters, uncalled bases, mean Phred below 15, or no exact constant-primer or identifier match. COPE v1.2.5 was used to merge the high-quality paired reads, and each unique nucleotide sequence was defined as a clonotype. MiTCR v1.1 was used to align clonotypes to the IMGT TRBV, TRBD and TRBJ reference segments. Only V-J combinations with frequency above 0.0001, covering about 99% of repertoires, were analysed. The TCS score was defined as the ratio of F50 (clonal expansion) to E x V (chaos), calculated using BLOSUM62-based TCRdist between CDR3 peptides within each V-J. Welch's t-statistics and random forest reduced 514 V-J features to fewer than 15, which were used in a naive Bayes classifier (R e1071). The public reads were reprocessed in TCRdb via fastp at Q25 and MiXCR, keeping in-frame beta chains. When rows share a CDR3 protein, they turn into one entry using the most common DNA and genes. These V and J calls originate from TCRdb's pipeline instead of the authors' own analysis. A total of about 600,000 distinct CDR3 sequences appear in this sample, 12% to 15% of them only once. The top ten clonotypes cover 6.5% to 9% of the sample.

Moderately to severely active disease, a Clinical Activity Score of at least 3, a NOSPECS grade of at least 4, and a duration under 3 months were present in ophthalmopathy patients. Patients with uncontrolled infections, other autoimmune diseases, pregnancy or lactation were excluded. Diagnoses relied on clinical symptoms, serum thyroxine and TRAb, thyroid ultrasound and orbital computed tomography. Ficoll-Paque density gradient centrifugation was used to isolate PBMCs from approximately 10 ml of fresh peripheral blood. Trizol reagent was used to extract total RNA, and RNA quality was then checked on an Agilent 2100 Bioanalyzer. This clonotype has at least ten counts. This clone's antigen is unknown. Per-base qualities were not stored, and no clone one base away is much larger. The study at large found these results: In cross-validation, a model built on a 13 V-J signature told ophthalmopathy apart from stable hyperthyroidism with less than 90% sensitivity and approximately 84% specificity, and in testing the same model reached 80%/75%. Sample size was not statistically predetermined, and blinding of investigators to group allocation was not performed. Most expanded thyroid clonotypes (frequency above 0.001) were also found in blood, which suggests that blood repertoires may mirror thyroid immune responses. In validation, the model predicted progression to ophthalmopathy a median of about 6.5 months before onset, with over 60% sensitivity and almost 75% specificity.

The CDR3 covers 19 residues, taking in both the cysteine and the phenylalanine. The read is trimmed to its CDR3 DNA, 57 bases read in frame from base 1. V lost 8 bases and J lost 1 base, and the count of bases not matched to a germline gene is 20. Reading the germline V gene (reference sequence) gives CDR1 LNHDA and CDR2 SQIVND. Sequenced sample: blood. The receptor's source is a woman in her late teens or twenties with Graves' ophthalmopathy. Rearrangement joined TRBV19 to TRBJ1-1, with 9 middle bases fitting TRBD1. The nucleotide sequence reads TGTGCCAGTTATCAAAAGCGTGGGGGACAGGGTATCTGGAACACTGAAGCTTTCTTT. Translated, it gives CASYQKRGGQGIWNTEAFF.